What follows are 8 T cell receptor beta chains derived from one specimen sequenced in a study of breast tumors, draining lymph nodes, adjacent tissues. Samples came from axillary lymph nodes draining the breast cancer. A single record per CDR3 protein comes from TCRdb applying MiXCR to the multiplex PCR reads. This sample has over 200,000 distinct CDR3 sequences; approximately 30% occur once, and the top ten carry roughly 1.5%. The sample taken for sequencing was axillary lymph node tissue. The receptors come from a female donor with breast cancer. Some clones in this sample may be carry-over from other donors' samples.

This clonotype has ten or more counts. The V and J genes are TRBV2 and TRBJ1-5; weak D call: TRBD1 (6 bases). The CDR3 runs to 13 residues. Germline loops: CDR1 SNHLY, CDR2 FYNNEI. V was shortened by 0 bases and J by 11 bases, with 11 bases between the two germline ends. The DNA for the CDR3 is TGTGCCAGCAGTGAAGCCAGGGGTGGGGCCCAGCATTTT. It yields the protein CASSEARGGAQHF.

This clonotype was seen repeatedly, ten times or more. V is TRBV4-1 and J is TRBJ2-1; 7 bases line up with TRBD2. Germline CDR1 and CDR2: MGHRA and YSYEKL. V trimming: 4 bases; J trimming: 7 bases; junction bases outside the gene matches: 19. This CDR3 spans 18 amino acids. Written as DNA, the CDR3 is TGCGCCAGCAGCCCCCGAAAGACATCGGCGGGAGTGAGAAATGAGCAGTTCTTC. This gives the protein CASSPRKTSAGVRNEQFF.

In this sample, this clonotype turned up a few times. V gene TRBV19 combines with J gene TRBJ1-1; 9 bases are a match to TRBD1. Germline-derived CDR1 and CDR2 are LNHDA and SQIVND (reference sequence). The V and J ends lost 10 bases and 6 bases, in that order; junction bases with no gene match: 15. The CDR3 has 15 amino acids. The CDR3 DNA reads TGTGCCACCCTGGGGGGACAGGGTACTTTGGCTGAAGCTTTCTTT. As protein: CATLGGQGTLAEAFF.

This clonotype was observed at least ten times. This chain joins TRBV5-1 and TRBJ2-5, with D perhaps matching TRBD1 or TRBD2 (5 bases each). Germline CDR1 SGHRS, CDR2 YFSETQ. This CDR3 has 14 amino acids. The V end lost 0 bases, the J end lost 8 bases, and 14 bases lay between the germline ends. CDR3 loop: CASSLGGSRDTQYF. The CDR3 DNA follows: TGCGCCAGCAGCTTGGGCGGCTCGAGGGACACCCAGTACTTC.

Only a few counts were recorded for this clonotype. The rearrangement links TRBV18 to TRBJ2-3; no clear D gene. Germline V gene sequence: CDR1 KGHSH, CDR2 LQKENI. The CDR3 runs to 17 residues. Deletions cut 3 bases from V and 2 bases from J, with 18 bases between. The CDR3 DNA reads as TGTGCCAGCTCACCGAACTCGAGCGCTTTTCCCACAGATACGCAGTATTTT. Its translation is CASSPNSSAFPTDTQYF. Filled out from reference TRBV18 and TRBJ2-3, the complete variable domain reads NAGVMQNPRHLVRRRGQEARLRCSPMKGHSHVYWYRQLPEEGLKFMVYLQKENIIDESGMPKERFSAEFPKEGPSILRIQQVVRGDSAAYFCASSPNSSAFPTDTQYFGPGTRLTVL.

This clonotype came up many times. The DNA for the CDR3 is TGTGCCAGCAGCCGGGAGCGCGCGGGGGGGGAGACCCAGTACTTC. Amino acids: CASSRERAGGETQYF. The V and J genes are TRBV2 and TRBJ2-5; TRBD2 agrees at 9 bases. CDR1 and CDR2 (germline): SNHLY, FYNNEI. The V and J ends lost 6 bases and 5 bases, in that order; junction bases with no gene match: 10. The CDR3 covers 15 residues.

The chain has TRBV7-3 and TRBJ2-5; TRBD1 or TRBD2 may be the D gene (7 bases each). CDR1 and CDR2 (germline): SGHTA, FQGTGA. The V gene lost 7 bases and the J gene lost 5 bases, with 14 bases spanning the gap. The CDR3 extends over 13 amino acids. CDR3 amino acids: CASTQGGTETQYF. CDR3 in DNA: TGTGCCAGCACCCAGGGGGGGACGGAGACCCAGTACTTC.

This clonotype was picked up many times. The chain recombines TRBV14 with TRBJ2-1, with TRBD2 identical over 8 bases. CDR1 is SGHDN and CDR2 is FVKESK in the germline V gene. After removal of 4 bases from V and 9 bases from J, the junction contained 8 bases not matched to a gene. This CDR3 region has 14 residues. CDR3 coding DNA: TGTGCCAGCAGCCGGCGGCGGGAGGCCCCTGAGCAGTTCTTC. It encodes CASSRRREAPEQFF. Based on the CDR3 plus reference TRBV14 and TRBJ2-1, the full variable domain is EAGVTQFPSHSVIEKGQTVTLRCDPISGHDNLYWYRRVMGKEIKFLLHFVKESKQDESGMPNNRFLAERTGGTYSTLKVQPAELEDSGVYFCASSRRREAPEQFFGPGTRLTVL.